This TCR beta chain originates from a study of blood T cell repertoires in COVID-19. Looking at the study overall: Researchers got acute and convalescent COVID-19 samples from the United States, Italy and Spain. In each case, the material was cDNA or gDNA derived from T cells, B-cell-depleted T cells, or PBMCs.

Authors' data handling: It was from reference gene primer amplification that nucleated cell counts were estimated. Clones were sequenced by immunoSEQ multiplex PCR, and TCRdb holds only the in-frame ones, with some missing. V, J and clone size reflect that table, while D and trimming were determined from the DNA. The table lists 90,000 to 110,000 clones, about three quarters of them singletons. The V and J ends lost 2 bases and 3 bases, in that order; junction bases with no gene match: 3. The CDR3 length is 14 residues. Looked up from germline, CDR1 is MNHEY and CDR2 is SMNVEV (reference sequence). This receptor was identified in a woman in her 70s with acute or convalescent COVID-19. The material sequenced was peripheral blood. The rearrangement joins TRBV27 to TRBJ2-7; 8 bases line up with TRBD1. CDR3 nucleotide sequence: TGTGCCAGCAGTTTACGAACAGGGGGCTACGAGCAGTACTTC. Translated, it gives CASSLRTGGYEQYF.